The 21 T cell receptor beta chains reported below all come from one sample, sequenced in a study of beta chain features in type 1 diabetes (dated by TCRdb to about 2018). Overall study outcomes, separate from this receptor: A moderate but significant shortening of TCRB CDR3 length was observed in type 1 diabetes patients in all four CD4+ subsets.

No cognate antigen is known for these TCRs. Receptor libraries were prepared by the immunoSEQ multiplex PCR assay. The entire amount of isolated RNA was reverse transcribed using the High Capacity cDNA Reverse Transcription Kit, so the sequenced TCRB transcripts were expressed ones. TCRdb limited this immuneACCESS table to in-frame rearrangements with V and J called. A share of clones is missing; checked studies link under half to unresolved V genes, and the rest is unexplained. For this sample there are about 160,000 clones; 6.5% to 10% appear just once. The top ten constitute 0.45% to 0.55% of the sample. The source material was central memory CD4+ T cells from blood. These receptor sequences come from a woman aged 18-29 years with type 1 diabetes.

In its sample, this clone was seen a few times. V usage is TRBV5-4 and J usage is TRBJ2-7; TRBD1 aligns across 7 bases. The junction had 10 bases not matched to a gene; V was cut back by 4 bases and J by 3 bases. CDR1 and CDR2 (germline): SGHNT, YYREEE (reference sequence). CDR3 length: 15 amino acids. The CDR3 DNA reads as TGTGCCAGCAGCGAGACGGGACAGACGATCTACGAGCAGTACTTC. Its protein product is CASSETGQTIYEQYF.

This sequence joins TRBV7-2 and TRBJ2-5, with 7 positions matching TRBD1. This CDR3 comprises 14 residues. Germline V gene lookup returns CDR1 SGHTA and CDR2 FQGNSA. The V and J ends lost 5 bases and 4 bases, in that order; junction bases with no gene match: 7. The CDR3 region has the DNA TGTGCCAGCAGCACCCGACAGGGAAGAGAGACCCAGTACTTC. This encodes CASSTRQGRETQYF.

This chain joins TRBV4-3 and TRBJ2-7; 7 nucleotides align to TRBD1. From germline, CDR1 is LGHNA and CDR2 YSLEER. The CDR3 runs to 17 residues. The junction had 15 bases not matched to a gene; V was cut back by 4 bases and J by 3 bases. The CDR3 DNA follows: TGCGCCAGCAGCCCCGGCCAGGGACAGAAATCCTACTACGAGCAGTACTTC. Its protein is CASSPGQGQKSYYEQYF.

This clone was picked up a small number of times. The J gene is TRBJ2-1, the V gene TRBV4-2; 9 bases are a match to TRBD2. The V and J ends lost 4 bases and 1 base, in that order; junction bases with no gene match: 8. The CDR3 extends over 17 amino acids. Germline CDR1 LGHNA, CDR2 YNFKEQ. CDR3 bases: TGTGCCAGCAGCCCCCGGCAGCGGGAGGATTCCTACAATGAGCAGTTCTTC. Its translation is CASSPRQREDSYNEQFF.

This chain connects TRBV4-3 to TRBJ1-4; 7 bases fit TRBD1. J lost 1 base, V lost 0 bases, and 2 bases had no gene match. The CDR3 has 16 residues. In germline, CDR1 is LGHNA, CDR2 YSLEER. The CDR3 bases are TGCGCCAGCAGCCAAGACCCAGGGGGAACTAATGAAAAACTGTTTTTT. This codes for CASSQDPGGTNEKLFF.

This clone turned up a few times. This chain links TRBV4-1 with TRBJ2-7, with TRBD1 matching over 8 bases. The V and J ends lost 4 bases and 12 bases, in that order; junction bases with no gene match: 11. The CDR3 length is 13 residues. Germline lookup yields CDR1 MGHRA and CDR2 YSYEKL. The CDR3 DNA reads TGCGCCAGCAGCCCCATCCCTGACAGGGGAGTGTACTTC. Residues: CASSPIPDRGVYF.

The J gene is TRBJ2-5, the V gene TRBV30; a possible D gene is TRBD2 (6 bases). The CDR3 sequence is 14 residues long. The V and J ends lost 3 bases and 2 bases respectively, with 13 bases between them. CDR1 GTSNPN and CDR2 SVGIG come from the germline V gene (reference sequence). The CDR3 loop is CAWRGWGEQETQYF. The CDR3 nucleotides are TGTGCCTGGAGGGGCTGGGGGGAGCAAGAGACCCAGTACTTC.

This clone was counted only a few times. The CDR3 here is CASSTDSFLDTQYF. In DNA form, the CDR3 reads TGTGCCAGTAGTACGGACAGCTTTTTGGATACGCAGTATTTT. This chain joins TRBV19 and TRBJ2-3; weak D call: TRBD1 (6 bases). Trimming removed 4 bases at V and 6 bases at J, with 14 bases between. Germline V gene sequence: CDR1 LNHDA, CDR2 SQIVND (reference sequence). The CDR3 extends over 14 amino acids.

The chain employs TRBV19 and TRBJ2-3; no firm D call. The CDR3 has 13 residues. CDR1 and CDR2 (germline): LNHDA, SQIVND (reference sequence). Trimming stripped 7 bases from V and 2 bases from J, with 10 bases between. DNA of the CDR3: TGTGCCAGTACAGTCACCGCCACAGATACGCAGTATTTT. This sequence encodes CASTVTATDTQYF.

This chain joins TRBV6-5 and TRBJ1-4, with unresolved D. The CDR3 length is 13 residues. V gave up 8 bases and J gave up 6 bases, with 13 bases separating them. Looked up from germline, CDR1 is MNHEY and CDR2 is SVGAGI. CDR3 in DNA: TGTGCCAGCTCAGGAGGGAGGGATGAAAAACTGTTTTTT. It is translated as CASSGGRDEKLFF.

This sequence joins TRBV30 and TRBJ2-4; D remains ambiguous. Trimming shortened V by 0 bases and J by 0 bases, and 15 bases separated the two germline ends. CDR1 and CDR2 (germline): GTSNPN, SVGIG (reference sequence). The CDR3 length is 17 residues. The CDR3: CAWSVPLVRIAKNIQYF. CDR3 nucleotides: TGTGCCTGGAGTGTCCCCCTCGTGAGGATAGCCAAAAACATTCAGTACTTC.

The J gene is TRBJ2-3, the V gene TRBV7-2; 11 nucleotides match TRBD1. Germline assignment: CDR1 SGHTA and CDR2 FQGNSA. V trimming: 5 bases; J trimming: 4 bases; junction bases outside the gene matches: 5. There are 15 residues in the CDR3. The CDR3: CASSQRTGGSDTQYF. DNA of the CDR3: TGTGCCAGCAGCCAGAGGACAGGGGGCTCAGATACGCAGTATTTT.

This clone was seen more than once but under ten times. This chain uses TRBV7-2 with TRBJ2-2; 9 positions agree with TRBD2. There are 16 residues in the CDR3. Trimming took 5 bases from V and 6 from J; bases not matched to a gene: 10. Germline-derived CDR1 and CDR2 are SGHTA and FQGNSA. In nucleotides, the CDR3 is TGTGCCAGCAGCGGATTAGCGGGAGTCCGGGCCGGGGAGCTGTTTTTT. Its protein is CASSGLAGVRAGELFF.

This CDR3 is CATSPPDRGSDTQYF. The DNA for the CDR3 is TGTGCCACTTCCCCCCCGGACAGGGGGTCAGATACGCAGTATTTT. The rearrangement uses TRBV10-3 and TRBJ2-3, with 10 bases matching TRBD1. The CDR3 sequence is 15 residues long. The junction had 11 bases not matched to a gene; V was cut back by 10 bases and J by 4 bases. Per the germline V gene, CDR1 is ENHRY and CDR2 is SYGVKD.

This chain links TRBV28 with TRBJ2-7; tentatively, D is TRBD1 (5 bases). The germline V and J ends were trimmed by 10 bases and 3 bases, with 13 bases remaining between them. CDR3 length: 12 residues. Germline V gene sequence: CDR1 MDHEN, CDR2 SYDVKM. Here the CDR3 DNA reads TGTGCCACCCATCGGCAGGGCTACGAGCAGTACTTC. Translation gives CATHRQGYEQYF. Full variable domain (outside the CDR3, taken from reference TRBV28 and TRBJ2-7): DVKVTQSSRYLVKRTGEKVFLECVQDMDHENMFWYRQDPGLGLRLIYFSYDVKMKEKGDIPEGYSVSREKKERFSLILESASTNQTSMYLCATHRQGYEQYFGPGTRLTVT.

This clone has just a few counts. The genes are TRBV11-1 and TRBJ2-7; D unresolved. Looked up from germline, CDR1 is SGHAT and CDR2 is FQDESV (reference sequence). V was pared by 5 bases and J by 2 bases, with 10 bases between. This CDR3 is built from 13 residues. CDR3 coding DNA: TGTGCCAGCAGCCGTCCGGAGACCTACGAGCAGTACTTC. Translated, it gives CASSRPETYEQYF.

The chain has TRBV5-4 and TRBJ2-3, with 11 bases lining up with TRBD2. There are 16 residues in the CDR3. The trim removed 4 bases at V and 5 bases at J, leaving 9 bases unmatched. Germline V lookup: CDR1 SGHNT, CDR2 YYREEE (reference sequence). For the CDR3, the DNA is TGTGCCAGCAGCAAAGCGACTAGCGGGATAGTAGATACGCAGTATTTT. It is translated as CASSKATSGIVDTQYF. The entire variable domain, with the rest obtained from reference TRBV5-4 and TRBJ2-3, is as follows: ETGVTQSPTHLIKTRGQQVTLRCSSQSGHNTVSWYQQALGQGPQFIFQYYREEENGRGNFPPRFSGLQFPNYSSELNVNALELDDSALYLCASSKATSGIVDTQYFGPGTRLTVL.

This clone was picked up a small number of times. The rearrangement links TRBV2 to TRBJ1-2, with D uncertain. Trimming removed 4 bases at V and 7 bases at J, with 19 bases between. In germline, CDR1 is SNHLY, CDR2 FYNNEI. The CDR3 length is 15 residues. The CDR3 spells CASSGGQPPGIGYTF. CDR3 nucleotide sequence: TGTGCCAGCAGTGGAGGGCAACCTCCCGGGATTGGCTACACCTTC.

The chain combines TRBV18 with TRBJ1-4; 8 positions agree with TRBD1. CDR1 and CDR2 (germline): KGHSH, LQKENI. The CDR3 totals 13 residues. The ends lost 5 bases at V and 6 bases at J; junction bases unmatched: 2. Here the CDR3 DNA reads TGTGCCAGCTCATCGGACAGGGATGAAAAACTGTTTTTT. Protein: CASSSDRDEKLFF.

This clone was picked up a small number of times. The chain carries TRBV28 and TRBJ2-1; D remains unclear. The CDR3 is 14 amino acids. Germline V gene lookup returns CDR1 MDHEN and CDR2 SYDVKM. Trimming cost V 5 bases and J 7 bases, with 15 bases left between them. Here the CDR3 DNA reads TGTGCCAGCAGTCCGCCCTGGAGCCAGAATGAGCAGTTCTTC. Protein: CASSPPWSQNEQFF.

This clone has only a few counts. The chain carries TRBV9 and TRBJ2-5; TRBD2 aligns across 12 bases. The V gene's germline CDR1 is SGDLS and CDR2 YYNGEE. There are 14 residues in the CDR3. Trimming cost V 4 bases and J 4 bases; bases outside gene matches: 2. CDR3 DNA sequence: TGTGCCAGCAGCCCGACTAGCGGGGGAGAGACCCAGTACTTC. Translation: CASSPTSGGETQYF. The full variable domain, with the rest looked up from reference TRBV9 and TRBJ2-5, is DSGVTQTPKHLITATGQRVTLRCSPRSGDLSVYWYQQSLDQGLQFLIQYYNGEERAKGNILERFSAQQFPDLHSELNLSSLELGDSALYFCASSPTSGGETQYFGPGTRLLVL.